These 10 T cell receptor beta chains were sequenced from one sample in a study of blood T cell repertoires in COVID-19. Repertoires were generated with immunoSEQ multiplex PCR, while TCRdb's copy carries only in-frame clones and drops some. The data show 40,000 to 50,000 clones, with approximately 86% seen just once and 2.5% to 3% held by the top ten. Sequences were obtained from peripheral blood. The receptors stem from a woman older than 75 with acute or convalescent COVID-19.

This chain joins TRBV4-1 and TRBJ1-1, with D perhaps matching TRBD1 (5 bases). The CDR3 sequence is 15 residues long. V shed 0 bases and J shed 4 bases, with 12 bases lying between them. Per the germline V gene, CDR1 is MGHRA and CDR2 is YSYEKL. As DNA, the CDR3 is TGCGCCAGCAGCCAAGATAAGGTAGGGGCCACTGAAGCTTTCTTT. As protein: CASSQDKVGATEAFF.

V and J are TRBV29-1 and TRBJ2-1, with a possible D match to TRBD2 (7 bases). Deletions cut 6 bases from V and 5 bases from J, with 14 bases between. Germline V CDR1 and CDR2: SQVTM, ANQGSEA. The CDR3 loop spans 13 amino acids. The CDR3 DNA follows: TGCAGCGTCCTGGGGGGGCACGACAATGAGCAGTTCTTC. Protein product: CSVLGGHDNEQFF.

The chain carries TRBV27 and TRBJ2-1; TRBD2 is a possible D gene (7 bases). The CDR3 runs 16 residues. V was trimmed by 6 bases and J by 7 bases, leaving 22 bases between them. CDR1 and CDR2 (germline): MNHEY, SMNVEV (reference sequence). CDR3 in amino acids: CASRAVGGGLYNEQFF. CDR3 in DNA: TGTGCCAGCAGGGCGGTTGGCGGGGGCCTTTATAATGAGCAGTTCTTC.

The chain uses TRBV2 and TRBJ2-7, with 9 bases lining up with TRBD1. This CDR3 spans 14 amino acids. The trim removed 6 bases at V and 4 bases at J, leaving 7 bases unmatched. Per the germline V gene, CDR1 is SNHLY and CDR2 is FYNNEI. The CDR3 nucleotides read TGTGCCAGCAGCGTACAGGGGGCGGGGTACGAGCAGTACTTC. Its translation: CASSVQGAGYEQYF.

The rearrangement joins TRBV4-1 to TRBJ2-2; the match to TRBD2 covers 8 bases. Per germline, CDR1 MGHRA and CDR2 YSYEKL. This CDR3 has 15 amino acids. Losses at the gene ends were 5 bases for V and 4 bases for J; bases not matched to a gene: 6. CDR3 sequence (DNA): TGCGCCAGCAGCTCTCGGGGGGGCGGCACCGGGGAGCTGTTTTTT. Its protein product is CASSSRGGGTGELFF.

CDR3 amino acids: CSVGRGGEAFF. In nucleotides, the CDR3 is TGCAGCGTTGGAAGGGGGGGTGAAGCTTTCTTT. The V call is TRBV29-1, the J call TRBJ1-1; D may be TRBD1 (6 bases). The germline CDR1 and CDR2 sequences are SQVTM and ANQGSEA. The germline V and J ends were trimmed by 4 bases and 7 bases, with 10 bases remaining between them. CDR3 length: 11 residues.

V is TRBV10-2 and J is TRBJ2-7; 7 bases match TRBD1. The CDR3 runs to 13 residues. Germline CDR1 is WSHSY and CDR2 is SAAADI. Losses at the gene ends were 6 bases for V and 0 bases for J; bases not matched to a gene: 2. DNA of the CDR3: TGCGCCAGCAGGACAGGGAGCTCCTACGAGCAGTACTTC. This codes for CASRTGSSYEQYF.

The CDR3 spells CASSDPMNTEAFF. The CDR3 coding sequence is TGTGCCAGCAGTGATCCCATGAACACTGAAGCTTTCTTT. V gene TRBV2 combines with J gene TRBJ1-1; no reliable D call. Deletions cut 3 bases from V and 0 bases from J, with 5 bases between. From germline, CDR1 is SNHLY and CDR2 FYNNEI. The CDR3 covers 13 residues.

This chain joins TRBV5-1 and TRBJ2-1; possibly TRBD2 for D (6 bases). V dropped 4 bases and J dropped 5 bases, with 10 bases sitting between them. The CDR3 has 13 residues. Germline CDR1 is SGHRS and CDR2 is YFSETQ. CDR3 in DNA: TGCGCCAGCAGCCTAGGAGGGGACAATGAGCAGTTCTTC. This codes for CASSLGGDNEQFF. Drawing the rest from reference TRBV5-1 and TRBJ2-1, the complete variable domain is KAGVTQTPRYLIKTRGQQVTLSCSPISGHRSVSWYQQTPGQGLQFLFEYFSETQRNKGNFPGRFSGRQFSNSRSEMNVSTLELGDSALYLCASSLGGDNEQFFGPGTRLTVL.

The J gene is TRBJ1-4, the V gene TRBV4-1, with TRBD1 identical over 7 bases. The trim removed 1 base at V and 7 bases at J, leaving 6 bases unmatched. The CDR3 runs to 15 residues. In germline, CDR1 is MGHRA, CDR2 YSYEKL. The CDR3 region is CASSQGQGSFEKLFF. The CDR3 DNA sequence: TGCGCCAGCAGCCAAGGACAGGGATCTTTTGAAAAACTGTTTTTT.